A selection of T cell receptor beta chains follows, all from one sample in a study of blood T cell repertoires in COVID-19. The repertoire was sequenced with immunoSEQ multiplex PCR; TCRdb's copy has only in-frame clones and lacks some. The sample consists of tens of thousands of clones, roughly 78% of them appearing once. The sequencing sample was made of peripheral blood. These receptors all come from a woman aged 80 or over with acute or convalescent COVID-19. CDR3s include the opening cysteine and the closing phenylalanine or tryptophan. D genes are given only for firm matches. Size tells how often a clone was seen (once, few, many) or the class of an expanded clone, and some rows leave it out.

v_gene: TRBV2
d_gene: .
abundance: .
j_gene: TRBJ2-7
CDR3nt: TGTGCCACTCTGGGGGGTTCCTACGAGCAGTACTTC
CDR3aa: CATLGGSYEQYF

v_gene: TRBV19
d_gene: TRBD1
abundance: .
j_gene: TRBJ1-2
CDR3nt: TGTGCCAGTAGTTTGGGACAGGCCGGTTGGAACTATGGCTACACCTTC
CDR3aa: CASSLGQAGWNYGYTF

v_gene: TRBV2
d_gene: TRBD1
abundance: few
j_gene: TRBJ1-2
CDR3nt: TGTGCCAGCGGGACAGGCACTAACTATGGCTACACCTTC
CDR3aa: CASGTGTNYGYTF

v_gene: TRBV13
d_gene: TRBD2
abundance: .
j_gene: TRBJ2-1
CDR3nt: TGTGCCAGCAACTTTCGGGGGGGCTTCCACAATGAGCAGTTCTTC
CDR3aa: CASNFRGGFHNEQFF

v_gene: TRBV7-2
d_gene: TRBD1
abundance: .
j_gene: TRBJ2-3
CDR3nt: TGTGCCAGCAGCTTAGCGGGACAGCACACGTCATACACAGATACGCAGTATTTT
CDR3aa: CASSLAGQHTSYTDTQYF

v_gene: TRBV18
d_gene: .
abundance: once
j_gene: TRBJ1-1
CDR3nt: TGTGCCAGCTCACCCGCCCAGTGGGGCGCGAACACTGAAGCTTTCTTT
CDR3aa: CASSPAQWGANTEAFF

v_gene: TRBV4-1
d_gene: TRBD2
abundance: .
j_gene: TRBJ2-7
CDR3nt: TGCGCCAGCAGCCAAGGAGGGGCGGGGGAAGTCTACGAGCAGTACTTC
CDR3aa: CASSQGGAGEVYEQYF

v_gene: TRBV7-9
d_gene: .
abundance: .
j_gene: TRBJ1-2
CDR3nt: TGTGCCAGCAGCCCTAGGGGAGGCAGGGAGGGCTACACCTTC
CDR3aa: CASSPRGGREGYTF

v_gene: TRBV12-3/TRBV12-4
d_gene: .
abundance: .
j_gene: TRBJ2-3
CDR3nt: TGTGCCAGCAGTCCCCCGACAGATACGCAGTATTTT
CDR3aa: CASSPPTDTQYF

v_gene: TRBV30
d_gene: TRBD2
abundance: .
j_gene: TRBJ2-1
CDR3nt: TGTGCCTGGAGTGGGGACGGGGGGGGTAGGAATGAGCAGTTCTTC
CDR3aa: CAWSGDGGGRNEQFF

v_gene: TRBV5-6
d_gene: .
abundance: .
j_gene: TRBJ2-6
CDR3nt: TGTGCCAGCAGCTTAAGGGGTGGGTTCGGGGCCAACGTCCTGACTTTC
CDR3aa: CASSLRGGFGANVLTF

v_gene: TRBV18
d_gene: .
abundance: .
j_gene: TRBJ1-1
CDR3nt: TGTGCCAGCTCACCAGGGGGCACTATGAACACTGAAGCTTTCTTT
CDR3aa: CASSPGGTMNTEAFF

v_gene: TRBV7-2
d_gene: TRBD2
abundance: .
j_gene: TRBJ2-1
CDR3nt: TGTGCCAGCAGCCCAACTGCCGGGGGGTACAATGAGCAGTTCTTC
CDR3aa: CASSPTAGGYNEQFF

v_gene: TRBV7-8
d_gene: .
abundance: .
j_gene: TRBJ2-7
CDR3nt: TGTGCCAGCAGCTTACGGAGCCCCACCTCCTACGAGCAGTACTTC
CDR3aa: CASSLRSPTSYEQYF

v_gene: TRBV5-1
d_gene: TRBD1
abundance: .
j_gene: TRBJ2-5
CDR3nt: TGCGCCAGCTCCTTCCAGGACAGGGGGAGGGAGACCCAGTACTTC
CDR3aa: CASSFQDRGRETQYF

v_gene: TRBV5-1
d_gene: TRBD1
abundance: .
j_gene: TRBJ2-5
CDR3nt: TGCGCCAGCAGCATAGGACAGGGTGAGACCCAGTACTTC
CDR3aa: CASSIGQGETQYF

v_gene: TRBV18
d_gene: TRBD2
abundance: .
j_gene: TRBJ2-7
CDR3nt: TGTGCCAGCTCACCACTAGCGGGAGGACCCTACGAGCAGTACTTC
CDR3aa: CASSPLAGGPYEQYF

v_gene: TRBV2
d_gene: .
abundance: .
j_gene: TRBJ1-5
CDR3nt: TGTGCCAGCAGTAGGGGATCCCAGCCCCAGCATTTT
CDR3aa: CASSRGSQPQHF

v_gene: TRBV4-2
d_gene: TRBD2
abundance: .
j_gene: TRBJ2-1
CDR3nt: TGTGCCAGCAGCCAAGAAACTAGCGGGAGTAATGAGCAGTTCTTC
CDR3aa: CASSQETSGSNEQFF

v_gene: TRBV5-1
d_gene: TRBD1
abundance: .
j_gene: TRBJ2-5
CDR3nt: TGCGCCAGCAGGGTGGACAGGGGGTACCAAGAGACCCAGTACTTC
CDR3aa: CASRVDRGYQETQYF

v_gene: TRBV10-3
d_gene: TRBD2
abundance: .
j_gene: TRBJ2-3
CDR3nt: TGTGCCATCTCACGAGGCGGGAGGGTTATAAACACAGATACGCAGTATTTT
CDR3aa: CAISRGGRVINTDTQYF

v_gene: TRBV2
d_gene: .
abundance: .
j_gene: TRBJ2-1
CDR3nt: TGTGCCAGCAGTGAACAGGGATATGGTGAGCAGTTCTTC
CDR3aa: CASSEQGYGEQFF

v_gene: TRBV5-1
d_gene: .
abundance: few
j_gene: TRBJ1-1
CDR3nt: TGCGCCAGCAGCTTGCATAGCAACACTGAAGCTTTCTTT
CDR3aa: CASSLHSNTEAFF

v_gene: TRBV5-5
d_gene: TRBD2
abundance: once
j_gene: TRBJ2-3
CDR3nt: TGTGCCAGCAGCTTGCTACCCGGGACTAGCGGGACAGATACGCAGTATTTT
CDR3aa: CASSLLPGTSGTDTQYF

v_gene: TRBV5-1
d_gene: .
abundance: .
j_gene: TRBJ2-7
CDR3nt: TGCGCCAGCAGCCGAGTGACGCGGCAGCTCCCGGACTCCTACGAGCAGTACTTC
CDR3aa: CASSRVTRQLPDSYEQYF

v_gene: TRBV7-6
d_gene: TRBD1
abundance: .
j_gene: TRBJ1-3
CDR3nt: TGTGCCAGCAGCTTAGGCAGGGGGAAGTCTGGAAACACCATATATTTT
CDR3aa: CASSLGRGKSGNTIYF

v_gene: TRBV7-9
d_gene: .
abundance: once
j_gene: TRBJ1-6
CDR3nt: TGTGCCAGCAGCCCCGGTAGGGGAGGTTCACCCCTCCACTTT
CDR3aa: CASSPGRGGSPLHF

v_gene: TRBV5-3
d_gene: .
abundance: few
j_gene: TRBJ1-3
CDR3nt: TGTGCCAGAAGCCCCGAAGGGGTACATGAGACCTCTGGAAACACCATATATTTT
CDR3aa: CARSPEGVHETSGNTIYF

v_gene: TRBV24-1
d_gene: .
abundance: .
j_gene: TRBJ1-2
CDR3nt: TGTGCCACCAGTGATTTATTAGGGACTCCTAACTATGGCTACACCTTC
CDR3aa: CATSDLLGTPNYGYTF

v_gene: TRBV7-9
d_gene: TRBD2
abundance: .
j_gene: TRBJ2-5
CDR3nt: TGTGCCAGCAGCCCTGGACTAGCGGGGGCCAAGTACCAAGAGACCCAGTACTTC
CDR3aa: CASSPGLAGAKYQETQYF

v_gene: TRBV4-1
d_gene: TRBD1
abundance: few
j_gene: TRBJ2-1
CDR3nt: TGCGCCAGCAGCCAAAGGACAGGTGAGCAGTTCTTC
CDR3aa: CASSQRTGEQFF

v_gene: TRBV19
d_gene: .
abundance: .
j_gene: TRBJ2-3
CDR3nt: TGTGCCAGTAGTATTTCTTTGGCTAGCGCTTTGGATACGCAGTATTTT
CDR3aa: CASSISLASALDTQYF

v_gene: TRBV18
d_gene: .
abundance: .
j_gene: TRBJ2-1
CDR3nt: TGTGCCAGCTCACCTTCTACACGGAGTGTGCAGTTCTTC
CDR3aa: CASSPSTRSVQFF

v_gene: TRBV18
d_gene: TRBD1
abundance: .
j_gene: TRBJ1-5
CDR3nt: TGTGCCAGCTCAGGCGCCGGGACAGGGGGTTATCAGCCCCAGCATTTT
CDR3aa: CASSGAGTGGYQPQHF

v_gene: TRBV5-1
d_gene: TRBD1
abundance: .
j_gene: TRBJ1-6
CDR3nt: TGCGCCAGCAGCCCACAGGGGGATTCACCCCTCCACTTT
CDR3aa: CASSPQGDSPLHF

v_gene: TRBV19
d_gene: .
abundance: .
j_gene: TRBJ2-1
CDR3nt: TGTGCCAGTAGTATAGGCACAGTTTCTTACAATGAGCAGTTCTTC
CDR3aa: CASSIGTVSYNEQFF

v_gene: TRBV7-3
d_gene: TRBD2
abundance: .
j_gene: TRBJ2-5
CDR3nt: TGTGCCAGCAGCTTACCCGGGGAGGGGACCCAGTACTTC
CDR3aa: CASSLPGEGTQYF

v_gene: TRBV29-1
d_gene: .
abundance: .
j_gene: TRBJ1-2
CDR3nt: TGCAGCGTCGCCGCGGACAGCTATGGCTACACCTTC
CDR3aa: CSVAADSYGYTF

v_gene: TRBV5-1
d_gene: .
abundance: .
j_gene: TRBJ2-2
CDR3nt: TGCGCCAGCAGCTGGACTGGGACTCCAACGAACACCGGGGAGCTGTTTTTT
CDR3aa: CASSWTGTPTNTGELFF

v_gene: TRBV18
d_gene: TRBD1
abundance: .
j_gene: TRBJ1-1
CDR3nt: TGTGCCAGCTCACCGGGGACAGGGAACACTGAAGCTTTCTTT
CDR3aa: CASSPGTGNTEAFF

v_gene: TRBV11-2
d_gene: TRBD1
abundance: .
j_gene: TRBJ2-7
CDR3nt: TGTGCCAGCAGTAAACCGGGACAGACAACCTACGAGCAGTACTTC
CDR3aa: CASSKPGQTTYEQYF

v_gene: TRBV5-5
d_gene: .
abundance: few
j_gene: TRBJ1-2
CDR3nt: TGTGCCAGCAGCTTGGGCCAGGTCTATGGCTACACCTTC
CDR3aa: CASSLGQVYGYTF

v_gene: TRBV28
d_gene: TRBD1
abundance: .
j_gene: TRBJ1-2
CDR3nt: TGTGCCAGCAGTCAGCAGGGGGCGAGCTATGGCTACACCTTC
CDR3aa: CASSQQGASYGYTF

v_gene: TRBV19
d_gene: TRBD1
abundance: .
j_gene: TRBJ1-1
CDR3nt: TGTGCCACCACCAAGTGGGGACAGGGGAACACTGAAGCTTTCTTT
CDR3aa: CATTKWGQGNTEAFF

v_gene: TRBV6-5
d_gene: .
abundance: .
j_gene: TRBJ2-7
CDR3nt: TGTGCCAGCAGCAAGCCTTCGGGGAGCTCCTACGAGCAGTACTTC
CDR3aa: CASSKPSGSSYEQYF

v_gene: TRBV15
d_gene: TRBD2
abundance: .
j_gene: TRBJ2-3
CDR3nt: TGTGCCACCAGCAGGGGACTAGCGGGAGGATTGAGCACAGATACGCAGTATTTT
CDR3aa: CATSRGLAGGLSTDTQYF

v_gene: TRBV3-1/TRBV3-2
d_gene: .
abundance: .
j_gene: TRBJ1-3
CDR3nt: TGTGCCAGCAGCCAAGTAGGAGTTGGGGGGGACACCATATATTTT
CDR3aa: CASSQVGVGGDTIYF

v_gene: TRBV29-1
d_gene: TRBD2
abundance: many
j_gene: TRBJ2-1
CDR3nt: TGCAGCGTTGACCAACTAGCGGGAATGCGCGAGCAGTTCTTC
CDR3aa: CSVDQLAGMREQFF

v_gene: TRBV5-4
d_gene: TRBD2
abundance: .
j_gene: TRBJ2-2
CDR3nt: TGTGCCAGCAGCTCCCGGGGGGTCGTCTACACCGGAGAGCTGTTTTTT
CDR3aa: CASSSRGVVYTGELFF

v_gene: TRBV9
d_gene: TRBD1
abundance: .
j_gene: TRBJ2-5
CDR3nt: TGTGCCAGCAGCTCCCACCCCTCCGGGACAGGGGGGCAGACCCAGTACTTC
CDR3aa: CASSSHPSGTGGQTQYF

v_gene: TRBV6-6
d_gene: .
abundance: .
j_gene: TRBJ2-1
CDR3nt: TGTGCCAGCAGGGACCCGGGACAAAAAAATGAGCAGTTCTTC
CDR3aa: CASRDPGQKNEQFF

v_gene: TRBV29-1
d_gene: TRBD1
abundance: .
j_gene: TRBJ1-2
CDR3nt: TGCAGCGTTTGGGAGACAGGGGGCGCCTCTGGCTACACCTTC
CDR3aa: CSVWETGGASGYTF

v_gene: TRBV7-2
d_gene: TRBD1
abundance: .
j_gene: TRBJ2-2
CDR3nt: TGTGCCAGCAGCTTAGCGGGACAGGGACTCGGGGAGCTGTTTTTT
CDR3aa: CASSLAGQGLGELFF

v_gene: TRBV24-1
d_gene: TRBD1
abundance: .
j_gene: TRBJ2-3
CDR3nt: TGTGCCACCAGAGGACAGGGGTTCACAGATACGCAGTATTTT
CDR3aa: CATRGQGFTDTQYF

v_gene: TRBV24-1
d_gene: TRBD2
abundance: .
j_gene: TRBJ2-3
CDR3nt: TGTGCCACCAGTGATAGAAGTCTAGCGGGAGGTAGAGATACGCAGTATTTT
CDR3aa: CATSDRSLAGGRDTQYF

v_gene: TRBV2
d_gene: .
abundance: .
j_gene: TRBJ2-5
CDR3nt: TGTGCCAGCAGTGTATATCGCCAAGAGACCCAGTACTTC
CDR3aa: CASSVYRQETQYF

v_gene: TRBV18
d_gene: .
abundance: .
j_gene: TRBJ2-7
CDR3nt: TGTGCCAGCTCACCTACGAGGTTCGAGCAGTACTTC
CDR3aa: CASSPTRFEQYF